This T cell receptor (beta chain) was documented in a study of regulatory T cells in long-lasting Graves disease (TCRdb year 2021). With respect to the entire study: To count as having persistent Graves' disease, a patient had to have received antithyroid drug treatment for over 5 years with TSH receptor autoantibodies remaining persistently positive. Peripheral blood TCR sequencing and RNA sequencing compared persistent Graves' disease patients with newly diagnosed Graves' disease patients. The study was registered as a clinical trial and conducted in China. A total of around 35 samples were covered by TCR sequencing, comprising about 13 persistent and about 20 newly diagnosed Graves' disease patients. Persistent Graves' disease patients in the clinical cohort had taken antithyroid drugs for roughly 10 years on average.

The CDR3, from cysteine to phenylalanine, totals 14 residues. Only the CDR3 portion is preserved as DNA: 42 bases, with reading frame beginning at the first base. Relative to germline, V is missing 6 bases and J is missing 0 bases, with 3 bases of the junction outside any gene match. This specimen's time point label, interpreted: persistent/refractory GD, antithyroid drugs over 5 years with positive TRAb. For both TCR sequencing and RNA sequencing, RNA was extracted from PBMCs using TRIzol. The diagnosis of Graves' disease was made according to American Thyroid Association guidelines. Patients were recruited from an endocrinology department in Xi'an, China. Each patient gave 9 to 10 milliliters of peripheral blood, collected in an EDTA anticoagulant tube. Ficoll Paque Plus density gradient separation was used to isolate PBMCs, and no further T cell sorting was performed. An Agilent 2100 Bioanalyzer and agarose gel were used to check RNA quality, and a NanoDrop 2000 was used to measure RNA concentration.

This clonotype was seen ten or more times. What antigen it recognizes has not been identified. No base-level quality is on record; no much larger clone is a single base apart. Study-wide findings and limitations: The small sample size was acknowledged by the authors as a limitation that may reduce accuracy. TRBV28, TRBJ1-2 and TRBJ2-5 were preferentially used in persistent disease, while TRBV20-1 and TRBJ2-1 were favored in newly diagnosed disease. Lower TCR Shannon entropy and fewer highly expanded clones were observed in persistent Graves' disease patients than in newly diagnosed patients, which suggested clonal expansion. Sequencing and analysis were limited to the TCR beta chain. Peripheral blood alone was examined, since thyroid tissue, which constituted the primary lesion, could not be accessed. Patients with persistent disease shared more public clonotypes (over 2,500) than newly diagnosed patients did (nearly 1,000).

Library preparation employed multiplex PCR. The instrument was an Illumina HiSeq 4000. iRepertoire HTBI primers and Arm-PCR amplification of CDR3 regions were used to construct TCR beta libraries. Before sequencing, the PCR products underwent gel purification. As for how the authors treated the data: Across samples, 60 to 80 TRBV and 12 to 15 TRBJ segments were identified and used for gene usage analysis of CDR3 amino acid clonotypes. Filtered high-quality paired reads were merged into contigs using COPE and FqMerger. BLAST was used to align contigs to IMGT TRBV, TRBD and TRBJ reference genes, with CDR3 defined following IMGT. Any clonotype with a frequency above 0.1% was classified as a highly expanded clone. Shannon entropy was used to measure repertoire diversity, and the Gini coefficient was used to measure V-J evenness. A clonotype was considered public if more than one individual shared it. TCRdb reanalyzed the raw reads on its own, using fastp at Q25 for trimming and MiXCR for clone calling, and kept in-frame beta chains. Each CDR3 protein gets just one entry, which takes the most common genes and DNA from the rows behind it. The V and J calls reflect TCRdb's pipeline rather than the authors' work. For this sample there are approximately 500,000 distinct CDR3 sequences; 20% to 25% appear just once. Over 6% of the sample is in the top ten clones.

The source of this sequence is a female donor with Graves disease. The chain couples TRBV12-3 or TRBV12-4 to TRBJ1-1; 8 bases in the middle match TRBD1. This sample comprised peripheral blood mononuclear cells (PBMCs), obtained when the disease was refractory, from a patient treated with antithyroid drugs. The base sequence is TGTGCCAGCAGCCTCAGGGGGCTGAACACTGAAGCTTTCTTT. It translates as CASSLRGLNTEAFF.